One and the same sample provided the 21 T cell receptor beta chains below, sequenced in a study of cytomegalovirus exposure and HLA in healthy donors. Amplification used 60 Vbeta primers and 13 Jbeta primers. The protocol was immunoSEQ multiplex PCR, while the TCRdb copy is restricted to in-frame clones and leaves out a portion. The repertoire has 200,000 to 250,000 clones, 76% of them found once; the top ten carry 0.6% to 0.65%. What was sequenced was PBMCs. The origin of the receptors is a man aged 18-30 years in good health and CMV-seronegative.

This clone was seen only a few times. The chain has TRBV9 and TRBJ1-1, with D perhaps matching TRBD1 (5 bases). The CDR3 is made up of 13 amino acids. V was cut by 3 bases and J by 1 base, with 7 bases left in between. Germline V CDR1 and CDR2: SGDLS, YYNGEE. The CDR3 bases are TGTGCCAGCAGCGGGGGGGGGAACACTGAAGCTTTCTTT. Translated: CASSGGGNTEAFF. Using reference TRBV9 and TRBJ1-1 for the parts outside the CDR3, the full variable domain is DSGVTQTPKHLITATGQRVTLRCSPRSGDLSVYWYQQSLDQGLQFLIQYYNGEERAKGNILERFSAQQFPDLHSELNLSSLELGDSALYFCASSGGGNTEAFFGQGTRLTVV.

The genes are TRBV6-5 and TRBJ2-3, with 7 bases fitting TRBD1. The CDR3 consists of 16 residues. Germline V lookup: CDR1 MNHEY, CDR2 SVGAGI. J lost 3 bases, V lost 0 bases, and 6 bases had no gene match. The CDR3 region has the DNA TGTGCCAGCAGTTACTCGACAGGGTCCGGGACAGATACGCAGTATTTT. This translates into CASSYSTGSGTDTQYF.

V usage is TRBV6-1 and J usage is TRBJ2-1; 7 nucleotides agree with TRBD2. Germline V gene data show CDR1 as MNHNS and CDR2 as SASEGT. This CDR3 has 14 amino acids. V was clipped by 1 base and J by 13 bases; unmatched bases: 10. The CDR3 nucleotides read TGTGCCAGCAGTGAAGGTCTAGCGGCCTCTTTTCAGTTCTTC. Residues: CASSEGLAASFQFF.

This clone was observed a handful of times. The CDR3 protein is CASGRSDTQYF. CDR3 DNA sequence: TGTGCCAGCGGCAGATCAGATACGCAGTATTTT. The genes are TRBV28 and TRBJ2-3, with unresolved D. Trimming pared 8 bases from V and 4 bases from J, leaving 7 bases between. The germline CDR1 and CDR2 sequences are MDHEN and SYDVKM. The CDR3 runs 11 residues.

The chain employs TRBV6-5 and TRBJ2-1, with 15 positions matching TRBD2. CDR3 length equals 15 residues. Germline V gives CDR1 MNHEY, CDR2 SVGAGI. Trimming removed 6 bases from V and 9 bases from J; junction bases left unmatched: 6. CDR3 sequence reads: CASRNWTSGRGEQFF. In DNA form, the CDR3 reads TGTGCCAGCAGGAACTGGACTAGCGGGAGGGGTGAGCAGTTCTTC.

J is TRBJ2-7 and V is TRBV19, with 9 bases identical to TRBD2. The CDR3 is 13 residues long. Germline lookup yields CDR1 LNHDA and CDR2 SQIVND (reference sequence). V lost 11 bases, J lost 5 bases, and 10 bases stayed unmatched. In DNA, the CDR3 is TGTGCCTGTTCCGGGACTAGCTTAGACGAGCAGTACTTC. It codes for CACSGTSLDEQYF.

This clone was detected once. The rearrangement uses TRBV7-3 and TRBJ2-3, with D possibly matching TRBD1 (6 bases). The germline V and J ends were trimmed by 5 bases and 4 bases, with 13 bases remaining between them. The CDR3 length is 14 residues. Per the germline V gene, CDR1 is SGHTA and CDR2 is FQGTGA. CDR3 coding DNA: TGTGCCAGCAGCCATACAGGGACACCAGATACGCAGTATTTT. Translating it yields CASSHTGTPDTQYF.

In this sample, this clone turned up once. J is TRBJ2-5 and V is TRBV10-1; D possibly corresponds to TRBD2 (7 bases). Germline CDR1 WNHNN, CDR2 SYGVQD (reference sequence). V was trimmed by 0 bases and J by 5 bases, leaving 10 bases between them. This CDR3 is built from 14 residues. CDR3 sequence reads: CASSESGGLETQYF. CDR3 coding DNA: TGCGCCAGCAGTGAGTCCGGGGGGCTGGAGACCCAGTACTTC.

This clone was seen just once. The V gene is TRBV7-9, the J gene TRBJ2-1; no reliable D call. The CDR3 runs to 12 residues. Germline V gene data show CDR1 as SEHNR and CDR2 as FQNEAQ (reference sequence). V was shortened by 6 bases and J by 8 bases, with 11 bases between the two germline ends. The CDR3 nucleotides are TGTGCCAGCAGGCCCCCTAGTTATGAGCAGTTCTTC. This encodes CASRPPSYEQFF.

The J gene is TRBJ1-6, the V gene TRBV6-5; D is undetermined. CDR1 and CDR2 (germline): MNHEY, SVGAGI. Trimming shortened V by 0 bases and J by 14 bases, and 14 bases separated the two germline ends. The CDR3 sequence is 14 residues long. DNA of the CDR3: TGTGCCAGCAGTTACTCGAGTGCTATTCTGGCCCTCCACTTT. Protein sequence: CASSYSSAILALHF.

The V call is TRBV9, the J call TRBJ1-2, with a weak D call TRBD1 (5 bases). CDR1 and CDR2 (germline): SGDLS, YYNGEE. V dropped 0 bases and J dropped 8 bases, with 11 bases sitting between them. This CDR3 contains 13 residues. CDR3: CASSVDGRAGYTF. The CDR3 DNA sequence: TGTGCCAGCAGCGTAGATGGCAGGGCAGGCTACACCTTC.

This sequence joins TRBV7-9 and TRBJ2-3; TRBD2 matches at 12 bases. V lost 3 bases to trimming and J lost 0 bases; unmatched junction nucleotides: 10. The CDR3 has 19 amino acids. Germline V gene lookup returns CDR1 SEHNR and CDR2 FQNEAQ (reference sequence). CDR3 region: CASSFLATSGRSSTDTQYF. The CDR3 DNA is TGTGCCAGCAGCTTTCTTGCGACTAGCGGGAGATCTAGCACAGATACGCAGTATTTT.

This sequence joins TRBV30 and TRBJ2-7; 8 nucleotides line up with TRBD1. The CDR3 is 15 amino acids. Germline lookup yields CDR1 GTSNPN and CDR2 SVGIG (reference sequence). V shed 1 base and J 2 bases; nucleotides not matched to a gene: 7. CDR3 DNA: TGTGCCTGGAGTGAAGCTGACAGGGGCACCTACGAGCAGTACTTC. This gives the protein CAWSEADRGTYEQYF. Full variable domain (remainder filled in from reference TRBV30 and TRBJ2-7): SQTIHQWPATLVQPVGSPLSLECTVEGTSNPNLYWYRQAAGRGLQLLFYSVGIGQISSEVPQNLSASRPQDRQFILSSKKLLLSDSGFYLCAWSEADRGTYEQYFGPGTRLTVT.

The rearrangement joins TRBV7-9 to TRBJ2-6, with 10 bases that match TRBD1. V shed 6 bases, J shed 1 base, and the junction held 6 bases outside the gene matches. This CDR3 spans 17 amino acids. The germline gives CDR1 SEHNR, CDR2 FQNEAQ (reference sequence). The CDR3 bases are TGTGCCAGCAGGCCCGGGACAGGGGTATCTGGGGCCAACGTCCTGACTTTC. This gives the protein CASRPGTGVSGANVLTF. The whole variable domain, remainder taken from reference TRBV7-9 and TRBJ2-6, is DTGVSQNPRHKITKRGQNVTFRCDPISEHNRLYWYRQTLGQGPEFLTYFQNEAQLEKSRLLSDRFSAERPKGSFSTLEIQRTEQGDSAMYLCASRPGTGVSGANVLTFGAGSRLTVL.

This chain joins TRBV27 and TRBJ2-7, with D possibly TRBD2 on 6 matching bases. The V gene's germline CDR1 is MNHEY and CDR2 SMNVEV (reference sequence). This CDR3 is built from 13 residues. Trimming cost V 3 bases and J 3 bases, with 9 bases left between them. This chain's CDR3 is CASSFEDYYEQYF. CDR3 nucleotides: TGTGCCAGCAGTTTCGAGGACTACTACGAGCAGTACTTC.

This clone appeared a few times. This CDR3 is CASSPDRARETQYF. Written as DNA, the CDR3 is TGTGCCAGCAGCCCGGACAGGGCGAGGGAGACCCAGTACTTC. The chain has TRBV6-5 and TRBJ2-5; TRBD1 agrees at 8 bases. There are 14 residues in the CDR3. Germline V CDR1 and CDR2: MNHEY, SVGAGI. The V and J ends lost 6 bases and 5 bases, in that order; junction bases with no gene match: 8.

This clone came up a few times. The V call is TRBV5-1, the J call TRBJ2-5, with 8 bases that match TRBD2. Gene TRBJ2-7 matches the end of the DNA better, so the J call may be wrong. CDR1 is SGHRS and CDR2 is YFSETQ in the germline V gene. The CDR3 is 15 residues long. DNA of the CDR3: TGCGCCAGCAGCTTGGAGGGGACTAGGTCGAACGAGCAGTACTTC. This encodes CASSLEGTRSNEQYF.

This chain uses TRBV6-1 with TRBJ2-7, with D uncertain. CDR3 size: 14 residues. Germline V lookup: CDR1 MNHNS, CDR2 SASEGT. V was pared by 3 bases and J by 0 bases, with 9 bases between. The CDR3 DNA reads TGTGCCAGCAGTGACCAGTTCAGCTCCTACGAGCAGTACTTC. It codes for CASSDQFSSYEQYF.

CDR3 loop: CASSMERKLFF. DNA for the CDR3: TGTGCCAGTAGTATGGAGAGAAAACTGTTTTTT. The chain combines TRBV19 with TRBJ1-4; D not certain. CDR1 LNHDA and CDR2 SQIVND come from the germline V gene (reference sequence). V lost 3 bases and J 10 bases, leaving 6 bases between the germline ends. The CDR3 has 11 amino acids.

This clone showed up just a few times. The rearrangement uses TRBV6-5 and TRBJ2-1; 12 bases align to TRBD2. V lost 11 bases to trimming and J lost 6 bases; unmatched junction nucleotides: 5. The CDR3 length is 13 residues. Germline values: CDR1 MNHEY, CDR2 SVGAGI. For the CDR3, the DNA is TGTGCCTCCCGACTAGCGGGAGCCAATGAGCAGTTCTTC. This encodes CASRLAGANEQFF.

This clone was found many times. The CDR3 sequence: CASSENQDTQYF. In DNA, the CDR3 is TGTGCCAGCAGTGAAAATCAAGATACGCAGTATTTT. The chain couples TRBV2 to TRBJ2-3; D ambiguous. Looked up from germline, CDR1 is SNHLY and CDR2 is FYNNEI. This CDR3 is 12 amino acids long. V shed 2 bases and J shed 5 bases, with 5 bases lying between them.